A selection of T cell receptor beta chains follows, all from one sample in a study of post-analysis software for immune sequencing data. TCRdb fed the PCR reads into MiXCR, producing one record per CDR3 protein. Of approximately 660,000 distinct CDR3 sequences in the sample, 59% were seen once. Sequencing was carried out using blood. The receptor source for this set is a girl aged 2 to 10 with multiple sclerosis. Each CDR3 is given with its conserved first and last residue. The order of the fields is D gene, J gene, V gene, clone size, CDR3 protein, CDR3 DNA. A D gene is named only where the DNA matches it firmly. Clone sizes are given selectively: once, few, many, or a class where the clone is expanded.

>-|TRBJ1-2|TRBV29-1|-
CSVDSGNYGYTF
TGCAGCGTTGATTCGGGAAACTATGGCTACACCTTC
>-|TRBJ2-5|TRBV2|-
CATQGTGQETQYF
TGTGCCACCCAGGGTACCGGCCAAGAGACCCAGTACTTC
>-|TRBJ1-1|TRBV7-9|-
CASSAGDQAVDTEAFF
TGTGCCAGCAGCGCGGGGGATCAGGCGGTCGACACTGAAGCTTTCTTT
>-|TRBJ2-7|TRBV6-1|-
CASTEPGYEQYF
TGTGCCAGCACCGAACCTGGCTACGAGCAGTACTTC
>TRBD1|TRBJ1-5|TRBV24-1|-
CATSPGQGRSQPQHF
TGTGCCACCAGCCCGGGACAGGGGCGTAGTCAGCCCCAGCATTTT
>TRBD2|TRBJ2-3|TRBV6-5|-
CVSSSGGASTDTQYF
TGTGTCAGCAGCTCCGGGGGGGCTAGCACAGATACGCAGTATTTT
>TRBD2|TRBJ2-7|TRBV7-9|few
CASSLVGGRSLTNYEQYF
TGTGCCAGCAGCTTAGTGGGCGGGAGGTCCCTTACTAACTACGAGCAGTACTTC
>-|TRBJ1-2|TRBV4-1|-
CASSLLLPQGGLGGYTF
TGCGCCAGCAGCCTTCTCCTCCCTCAGGGAGGACTGGGCGGCTACACCTTC
>-|TRBJ1-2|TRBV12-3/TRBV12-4|-
CASSLGQAYTF
TGTGCCAGCAGTTTAGGACAGGCCTACACCTTC
>TRBD1|TRBJ2-1|TRBV2|-
CASSERGGEQFF
TGTGCCAGCAGTGAGCGAGGGGGCGAGCAGTTCTTC
>-|TRBJ2-3|TRBV11-2|-
CASSPRARTHRDTQYF
TGTGCCAGCAGCCCTCGAGCCCGGACACACAGAGATACGCAGTATTTT
>-|TRBJ1-5|TRBV7-8|-
CASSLAGRGSNQPQHF
TGTGCCAGCAGCTTAGCGGGCAGGGGAAGCAATCAGCCCCAGCATTTT
>TRBD1|TRBJ2-1|TRBV5-1|-
CASEETGENNEQFF
TGCGCCAGCGAAGAGACAGGGGAGAACAATGAGCAGTTCTTC
>TRBD2|TRBJ2-5|TRBV5-1|-
CASSLPSGREGETQYF
TGCGCCAGCAGCTTGCCCAGCGGGAGGGAGGGAGAGACCCAGTACTTC
>-|TRBJ2-1|TRBV29-1|-
CSVAPDSSYNEQFF
TGCAGCGTTGCCCCGGACAGCTCCTACAATGAGCAGTTCTTC
>-|TRBJ1-1|TRBV5-6|-
CASSVRPTNTEAFF
TGTGCCAGCAGCGTGAGACCCACGAACACTGAAGCTTTCTTT
>-|TRBJ1-2|TRBV29-1|-
CSVGDRSAGYTF
TGCAGCGTTGGAGACAGGTCGGCTGGCTACACCTTC
>TRBD1|TRBJ1-1|TRBV12-3/TRBV12-4|-
CASSYGGQGAGEAFF
TGTGCCAGCAGTTATGGGGGACAGGGGGCGGGTGAAGCTTTCTTT
>-|TRBJ2-1|TRBV10-2|-
CASIDAYNEQFF
TGCGCCAGCATCGACGCCTACAATGAGCAGTTCTTC
>-|TRBJ2-1|TRBV24-1|-
CATSTGPQYNGQFF
TGTGCCACCAGCACGGGTCCTCAATACAATGGGCAGTTCTTC